This T cell receptor (beta chain) derives from a study of blood T cell repertoires in COVID-19. Overall study: Acute-phase and convalescent COVID-19 samples originated in the United States, Italy and Spain.

V lost 2 bases, J lost 3 bases, and 7 bases stayed unmatched. Germline CDR1 SGHRS, CDR2 YFSETQ. This CDR3 region has 15 residues. TCRdb keeps only in-frame clones here, not all; method: immunoSEQ multiplex PCR. The sample consists of about 300,000 clones, around 86% of them appearing once. Grouping used clinical history reported by participants in a survey and questionnaire. Symptom resolution, clearance, or two negative PCRs marked donors in Cohort 3 as recovered. The V call is TRBV5-1, the J call TRBJ2-7, with 8 bases that match TRBD2. Material for sequencing was PBMCs or T cells enriched from blood (not recorded which). The clonotype was recovered from a man aged 25 to 40 who had recovered from COVID-19. For the CDR3, the DNA is TGCGCCAGCAGCTTCGAAGCGGGAGCCCTCTACGAGCAGTACTTC. Amino acids: CASSFEAGALYEQYF.